The present T cell receptor beta chain was sequenced within a study of blood T cell repertoires in COVID-19. For the study at large: Sites in the United States, Italy and Spain provided acute and convalescent COVID-19 samples. PBMCs, B-cell-depleted T cells, or T cells were the source of the cDNA or gDNA that made up the material.

In regard to this clone: The sample has other DNA sequences that encode this CDR3 too.

Under the authors' procedure: Nucleated cell counts were estimated from reference gene primer amplification. Repertoires were generated with immunoSEQ multiplex PCR, while TCRdb's copy carries only in-frame clones and drops some. That table supplies the V and J calls and clone size; D and trimming were determined from the DNA. The sample includes approximately 270,000 clones, roughly 87% of them seen just once. Per the germline V gene, CDR1 is SGHRS and CDR2 is YFSETQ. This CDR3 is built from 14 residues. V dropped 2 bases and J dropped 2 bases, with 11 bases sitting between them. This sequence originates from a man younger than 35 with active or convalescent COVID-19. V is TRBV5-1 and J is TRBJ2-7; the D gene is possibly TRBD2 (7 bases). The specimen sequenced was peripheral blood. CDR3 in amino acids: CASSLAGQTYEQYF. In nucleotides, the CDR3 is TGCGCCAGCAGCTTAGCGGGACAAACCTACGAGCAGTACTTC.